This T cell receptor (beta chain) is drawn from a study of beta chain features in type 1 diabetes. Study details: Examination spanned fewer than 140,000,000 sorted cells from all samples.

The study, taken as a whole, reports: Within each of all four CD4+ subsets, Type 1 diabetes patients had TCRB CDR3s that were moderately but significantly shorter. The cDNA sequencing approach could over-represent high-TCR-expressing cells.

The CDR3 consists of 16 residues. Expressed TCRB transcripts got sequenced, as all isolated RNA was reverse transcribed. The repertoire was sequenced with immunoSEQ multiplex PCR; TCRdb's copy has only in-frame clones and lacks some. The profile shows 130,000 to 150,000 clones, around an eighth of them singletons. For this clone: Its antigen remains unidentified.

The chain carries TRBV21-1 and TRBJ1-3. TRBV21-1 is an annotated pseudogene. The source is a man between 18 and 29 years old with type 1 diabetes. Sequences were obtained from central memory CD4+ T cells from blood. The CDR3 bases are TGTGCCAGCAGGAAAGGCGCCCTACCCTCTGGAAACACCATATATTTT. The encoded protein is CASRKGALPSGNTIYF.